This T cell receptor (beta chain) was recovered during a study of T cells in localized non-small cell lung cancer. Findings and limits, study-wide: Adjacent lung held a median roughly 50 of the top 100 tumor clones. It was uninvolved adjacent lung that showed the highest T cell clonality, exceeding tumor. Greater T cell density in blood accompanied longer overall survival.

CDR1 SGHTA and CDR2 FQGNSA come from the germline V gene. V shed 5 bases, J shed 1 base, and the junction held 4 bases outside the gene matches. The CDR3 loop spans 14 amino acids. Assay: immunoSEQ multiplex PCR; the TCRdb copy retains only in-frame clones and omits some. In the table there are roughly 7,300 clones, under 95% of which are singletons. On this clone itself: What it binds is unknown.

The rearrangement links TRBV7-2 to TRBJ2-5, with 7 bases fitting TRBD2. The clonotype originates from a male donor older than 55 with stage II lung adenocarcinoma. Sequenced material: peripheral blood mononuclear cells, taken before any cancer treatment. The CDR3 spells CASSNQRGQETQYF. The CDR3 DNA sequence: TGTGCCAGCAGCAACCAGCGGGGCCAAGAGACCCAGTACTTC. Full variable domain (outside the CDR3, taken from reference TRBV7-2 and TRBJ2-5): GAGVSQSPSNKVTEKGKDVELRCDPISGHTALYWYRQSLGQGLEFLIYFQGNSAPDKSGLPSDRFSAERTGGSVSTLTIQRTQQEDSAVYLCASSNQRGQETQYFGPGTRLLVL.